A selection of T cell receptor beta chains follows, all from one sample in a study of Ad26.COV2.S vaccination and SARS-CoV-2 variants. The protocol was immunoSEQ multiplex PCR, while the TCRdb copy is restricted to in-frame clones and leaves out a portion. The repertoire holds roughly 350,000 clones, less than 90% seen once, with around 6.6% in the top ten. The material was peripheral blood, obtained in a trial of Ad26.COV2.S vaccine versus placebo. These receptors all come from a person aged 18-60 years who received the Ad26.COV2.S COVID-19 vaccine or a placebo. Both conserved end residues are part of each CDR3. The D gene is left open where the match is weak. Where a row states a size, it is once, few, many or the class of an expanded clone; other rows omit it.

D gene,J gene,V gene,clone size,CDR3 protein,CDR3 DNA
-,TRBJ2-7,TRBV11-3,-,CASSVARGGGEQYF,TGTGCCAGCAGTGTCGCGCGGGGAGGGGGCGAGCAGTACTTC
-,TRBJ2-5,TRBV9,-,CASSVGQQETQYF,TGTGCCAGCAGCGTAGGGCAACAAGAGACCCAGTACTTC
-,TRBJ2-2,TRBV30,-,CAWSVQRDTGELFF,TGTGCCTGGAGTGTTCAACGGGACACCGGGGAGCTGTTTTTT
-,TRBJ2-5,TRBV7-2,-,CASSLASLHGQETQYF,TGTGCCAGCAGCTTAGCGTCTCTACACGGCCAAGAGACCCAGTACTTC
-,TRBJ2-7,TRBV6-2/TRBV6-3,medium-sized,CASSPLGGSDEQYF,TGTGCCAGCAGCCCCTTGGGGGGTAGCGACGAGCAGTACTTC
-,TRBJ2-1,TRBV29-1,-,CSVGYRDEQFF,TGCAGCGTTGGGTACAGGGATGAGCAGTTCTTC
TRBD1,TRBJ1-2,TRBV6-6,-,CASSSGGPSYGYTF,TGTGCCAGCAGCTCAGGGGGCCCCTCCTATGGCTACACCTTC
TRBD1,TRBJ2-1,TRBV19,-,CASSPQGAYNEQFF,TGTGCCAGTAGCCCACAGGGGGCTTACAATGAGCAGTTCTTC
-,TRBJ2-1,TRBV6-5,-,CASSLVAARNEQFF,TGTGCCAGCAGTTTGGTAGCGGCCAGAAATGAGCAGTTCTTC
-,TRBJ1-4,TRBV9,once,CASSVDGHYTGKLFF,TGTGCCAGCAGCGTAGATGGACACTATACGGGAAAACTGTTTTTT
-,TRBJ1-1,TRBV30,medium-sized,CAWSVGFGAFF,TGTGCCTGGAGTGTAGGATTTGGAGCTTTCTTT
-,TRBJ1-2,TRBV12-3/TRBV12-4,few,CASNRAPDGYTF,TGTGCCAGCAATCGGGCACCCGATGGCTACACCTTC
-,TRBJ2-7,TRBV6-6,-,CASILSPRGSSYEQYF,TGTGCCAGCATCTTGTCCCCACGGGGGAGCTCCTACGAGCAGTACTTC
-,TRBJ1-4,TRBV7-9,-,CASGTRVNEKLFF,TGTGCCAGCGGGACACGGGTTAATGAAAAACTGTTTTTT
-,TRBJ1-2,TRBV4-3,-,CASSQGMSVANYGYTF,TGCGCCAGCAGCCAGGGTATGAGTGTCGCTAACTATGGCTACACCTTC
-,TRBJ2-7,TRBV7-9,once,CASSLSVWGKAYEQYF,TGTGCCAGCAGCTTAAGTGTGTGGGGAAAGGCCTACGAGCAGTACTTC
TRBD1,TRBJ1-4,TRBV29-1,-,CSASTGGYEKLFF,TGCAGCGCTTCGACAGGGGGTTATGAAAAACTGTTTTTT
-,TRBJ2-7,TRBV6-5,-,CASSYSDFRGEQYF,TGTGCCAGCAGTTACTCGGACTTCCGTGGGGAGCAGTACTTC
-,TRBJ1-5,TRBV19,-,CASSTTGSGQPQHF,TGTGCCAGTAGTACAACAGGGTCAGGACAGCCCCAGCATTTT
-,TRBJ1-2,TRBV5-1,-,CASSLNLAGAGGYTF,TGCGCCAGCAGCTTGAATCTTGCGGGCGCGGGCGGCTACACCTTC
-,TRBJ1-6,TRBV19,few,CASNGGGNSPLHF,TGTGCCTCGAACGGTGGGGGGAATTCACCCCTCCACTTT
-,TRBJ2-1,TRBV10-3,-,CAIRSGLANEQFF,TGTGCCATCAGATCGGGACTTGCCAATGAGCAGTTCTTC
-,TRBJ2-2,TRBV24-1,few,CATSGRNTGELFF,TGTGCCACCTCTGGACGCAACACCGGGGAGCTGTTTTTT
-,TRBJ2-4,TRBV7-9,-,CASSPGAKNIQYF,TGTGCCAGCAGTCCAGGCGCCAAAAACATTCAGTACTTC
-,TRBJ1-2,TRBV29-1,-,CSVVVQSFYGYTF,TGCAGCGTTGTGGTTCAGAGCTTCTATGGCTACACCTTC
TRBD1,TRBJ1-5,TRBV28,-,CASSTGQGNNQPQHF,TGTGCCAGCAGTACCGGACAGGGGAACAATCAGCCCCAGCATTTT
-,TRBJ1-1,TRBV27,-,CASSWGGTTEAFF,TGTGCCAGCAGTTGGGGGGGAACCACTGAAGCTTTCTTT
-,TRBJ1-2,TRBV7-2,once,CASSSYGAGYTF,TGTGCCAGCAGCTCCTATGGGGCTGGCTACACCTTC
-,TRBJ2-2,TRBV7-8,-,CASRSPGRGTGELFF,TGTGCCAGCAGGTCTCCGGGACGAGGTACCGGGGAGCTGTTTTTT
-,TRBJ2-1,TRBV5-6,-,CASSFSNEQFF,TGTGCCAGCAGCTTTAGCAATGAGCAGTTCTTC
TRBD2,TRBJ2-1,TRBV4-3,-,CASSPTSGMGEQFF,TGCGCCAGCAGCCCTACGAGCGGGATGGGCGAGCAGTTCTTC
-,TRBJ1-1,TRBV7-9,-,CASSPPGGGGTMNTEAFF,TGTGCCAGCAGCCCCCCCGGCGGGGGAGGGACCATGAACACTGAAGCTTTCTTT
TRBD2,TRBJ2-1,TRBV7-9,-,CASSLVLTGLAANEQFF,TGTGCCAGCAGCTTAGTATTAACGGGACTAGCGGCCAATGAGCAGTTCTTC
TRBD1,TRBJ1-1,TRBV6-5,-,CATRTGVRAFF,TGTGCCACTAGGACAGGGGTTCGAGCTTTCTTT
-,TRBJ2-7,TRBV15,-,CATSRGGDAYEQYF,TGTGCCACCAGCAGAGGGGGGGACGCCTACGAGCAGTACTTC
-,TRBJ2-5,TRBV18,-,CASSPTRGQETQYF,TGTGCCAGCTCACCCACCAGGGGACAAGAGACCCAGTACTTC
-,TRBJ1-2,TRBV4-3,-,CASSQAGLDYGYTF,TGCGCCAGCAGCCAAGCGGGGCTCGACTATGGCTACACCTTC
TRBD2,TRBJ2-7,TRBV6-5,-,CASSYGGGDGEQYF,TGTGCCAGCAGTTACGGCGGGGGAGACGGCGAGCAGTACTTC
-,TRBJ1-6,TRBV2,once,CASSERFLGSPLHF,TGTGCCAGCAGTGAAAGATTCTTGGGATCACCCCTCCACTTT
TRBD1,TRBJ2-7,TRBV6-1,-,CASSDRGPTYEQYF,TGTGCCAGCAGTGACAGGGGGCCCACCTACGAGCAGTACTTC
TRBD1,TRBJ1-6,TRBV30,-,CAWTRDRGQNSPLHF,TGTGCCTGGACCCGAGACAGGGGGCAAAATTCACCCCTCCACTTT
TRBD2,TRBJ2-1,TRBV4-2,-,CASSQDLGGGSSYNEQFF,TGTGCCAGCAGCCAAGATTTGGGCGGGGGTAGCTCCTACAATGAGCAGTTCTTC
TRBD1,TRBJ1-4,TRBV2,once,CASRRTGSDEKLFF,TGTGCCAGCAGACGGACAGGTTCGGATGAAAAACTGTTTTTT
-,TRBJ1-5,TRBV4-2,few,CASSQDPGRGDQPQHF,TGTGCCAGCAGCCAAGATCCCGGCAGGGGAGATCAGCCCCAGCATTTT
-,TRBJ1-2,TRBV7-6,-,CASSLNAEASVYGYTF,TGTGCCAGCAGCTTAAACGCGGAGGCGTCGGTCTATGGCTACACCTTC
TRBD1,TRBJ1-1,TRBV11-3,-,CASSHGQGAGEAFF,TGTGCCAGCAGCCATGGACAGGGGGCAGGTGAAGCTTTCTTT
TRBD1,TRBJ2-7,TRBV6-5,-,CASSSSGTVASYEQYF,TGTGCCAGCAGTTCCTCCGGGACAGTCGCAAGCTACGAGCAGTACTTC
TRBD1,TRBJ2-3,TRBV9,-,CASSVGEGATGTQYF,TGTGCCAGCAGCGTAGGTGAGGGGGCGACGGGTACGCAGTATTTT
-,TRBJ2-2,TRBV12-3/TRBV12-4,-,CASRAGYTGELFF,TGTGCCAGCAGGGCAGGATACACCGGGGAGCTGTTTTTT
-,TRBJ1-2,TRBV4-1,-,CASSQVGFGYTF,TGCGCCAGCAGCCAAGTAGGGTTTGGCTACACCTTC
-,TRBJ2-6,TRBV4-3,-,CASSQGQQSYSSGANVLTF,TGCGCCAGCAGCCAAGGTCAACAGTCATATAGCTCTGGGGCCAACGTCCTGACTTTC
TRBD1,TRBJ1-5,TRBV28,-,CASRNRDRASNQPQHF,TGTGCCAGCAGAAACCGGGACAGGGCTAGCAATCAGCCCCAGCATTTT
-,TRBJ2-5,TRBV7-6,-,CASSSARSETQYF,TGTGCCAGCAGCTCGGCGAGGTCGGAGACCCAGTACTTC
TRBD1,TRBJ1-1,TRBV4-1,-,CASSRDRETEAFF,TGCGCCAGCAGCCGCGACAGGGAAACTGAAGCTTTCTTT
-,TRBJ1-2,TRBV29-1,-,CSVDVVVNGYTF,TGCAGCGTTGACGTGGTTGTGAATGGCTACACCTTC